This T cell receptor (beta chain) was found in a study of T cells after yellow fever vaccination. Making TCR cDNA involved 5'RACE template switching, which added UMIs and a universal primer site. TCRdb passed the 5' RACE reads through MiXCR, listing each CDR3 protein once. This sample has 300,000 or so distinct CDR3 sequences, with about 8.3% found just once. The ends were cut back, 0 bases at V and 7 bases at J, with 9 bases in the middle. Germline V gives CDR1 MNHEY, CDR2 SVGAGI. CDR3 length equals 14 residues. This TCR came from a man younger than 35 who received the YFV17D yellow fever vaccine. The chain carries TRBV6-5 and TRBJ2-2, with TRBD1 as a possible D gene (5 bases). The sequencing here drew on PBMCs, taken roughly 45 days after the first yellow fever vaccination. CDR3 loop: CASSYSGPDGELFF. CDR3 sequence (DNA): TGTGCCAGCAGTTACTCGGGGCCGGACGGGGAGCTGTTTTTT.